This note documents a single TCR beta chain sequence. The specificity of this receptor is unknown. Per-base qualities were not stored, and no clone one base away is much larger. These data belong to a study of cytomegalovirus exposure and HLA in healthy donors listed by TCRdb under 2017. Study-wide context: According to a later analysis, the roughly 120 validation repertoires were produced on the same platform as the 666 repertoires of the first cohort. The study aimed to test whether cataloging public T cell receptors could reveal signatures of past pathogen exposure. Besides the first cohort of roughly 660 subjects, a separate validation cohort made up of around 120 different subjects was used. The study combined high-throughput TCR immunosequencing, statistical association of individual TCRs with disease status, and machine learning to predict cytomegalovirus infection status. What the authors observed across the whole study: In vitro tests confirmed that a few of the cytomegalovirus-associated TCR beta chains recognize cytomegalovirus antigens. The authors suggested that the approach could potentially be generalized to other disease states and immunological phenotypes. Across donors, most TCR sequences were observed very rarely, whereas some public TCRs were present in many individuals. The validation cohort had no HLA typing available for a later analysis, so co-occurrence within that cohort was assessed over all 120 or so repertoires. The study listed 150 to 200 TCR beta chains as associated with cytomegalovirus. A later analysis found that TCRs clustered in the first cohort also tended to co-occur in the roughly 120 validation repertoires, with about 94% of cluster scores above 0. The classifier was reported to diagnose cytomegalovirus status with high specificity and sensitivity in both the original cohort and the validation cohort.

Libraries were prepared through the immunoSEQ multiplex PCR assay. The original methods were these. A statistical classification framework was built to diagnose cytomegalovirus status from the catalog of TCR beta chain sequences. TCRdb obtained this table from immuneACCESS and retained in-frame rearrangements with V and J assigned. These tables miss some clones; where compared with another copy, unresolved V genes account for less than half of the shortfall, and the remainder is unexplained. Clone size and V and J calls were adopted from that table, with D and trimming inferred from the DNA. In all, the sample holds approximately 200,000 clones, and 75% to 90% of those were seen once. Roughly 7% of the sample comes from the top ten. From the cysteine up to the phenylalanine, the CDR3 has a length of 14 residues. The retained sequence is limited to the CDR3, 42 bases, with the frame set at the first base. Trimming accounts for 5 bases at V and 0 bases at J, while the number of junction bases matched to no gene is 3. In the germline V gene, CDR1 corresponds to SGHTA and CDR2 to FQGNSA.

The donors were included in the validation cohort of around 120 subjects, a group kept apart from the roughly 690-subject first cohort. The clonotype originates from a young man in good health and CMV-seropositive. Sequencing was carried out using PBMCs. Recombination connected TRBV7-2 to TRBJ1-1, with 7 bases matching TRBD1. The DNA sequence is as follows: TGTGCCAGCAGCATTACAGGGGTGAACACTGAAGCTTTCTTT. Protein translation: CASSITGVNTEAFF.